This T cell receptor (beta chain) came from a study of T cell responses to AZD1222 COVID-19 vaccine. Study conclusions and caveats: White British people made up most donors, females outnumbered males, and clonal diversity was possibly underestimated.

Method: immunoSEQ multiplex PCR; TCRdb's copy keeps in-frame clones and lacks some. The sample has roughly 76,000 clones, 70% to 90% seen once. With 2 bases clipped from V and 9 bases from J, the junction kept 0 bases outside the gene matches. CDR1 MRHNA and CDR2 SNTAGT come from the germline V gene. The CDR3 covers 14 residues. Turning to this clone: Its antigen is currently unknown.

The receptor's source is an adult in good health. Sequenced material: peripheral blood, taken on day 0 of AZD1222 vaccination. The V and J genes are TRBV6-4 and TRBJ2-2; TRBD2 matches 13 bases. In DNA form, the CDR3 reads TGTGCCAGCAGTGACGGGACTAGCGGGAGGGAGCTGTTTTTT. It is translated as CASSDGTSGRELFF.